The 7 T cell receptor beta chains in this list originate from one sample, sequenced in a study of blood T cell repertoires in COVID-19. Assay: immunoSEQ multiplex PCR; the TCRdb copy retains only in-frame clones and omits some. The sample lists more than 300,000 clones; around 87% were seen once. The sequenced sample consisted of PBMCs or T cells enriched from blood (not recorded which). These receptors were obtained from a man aged 40-49 years in a cohort exposed to, infected with or recovered from COVID-19 (not recorded which).

The chain combines TRBV7-9 with TRBJ1-6; TRBD1 matches 9 bases. The CDR3 consists of 15 residues. From germline, CDR1 is SEHNR and CDR2 FQNEAQ (reference sequence). V was pared by 2 bases and J by 9 bases, with 5 bases of the junction left unmatched. The CDR3 nucleotides read TGTGCCAGCAGCTTATGGGGGACAGGGACTTCACCCCTCCACTTT. Translated: CASSLWGTGTSPLHF.

This clone was seen a handful of times. The chain combines TRBV28 with TRBJ2-2; weak D call: TRBD2 (5 bases). CDR3 length equals 14 residues. In germline, CDR1 is MDHEN, CDR2 SYDVKM. V was pared by 7 bases and J by 0 bases, with 9 bases between. CDR3 loop: CASTSGTNTGELFF. CDR3 DNA: TGTGCCAGCACCTCCGGGACGAACACCGGGGAGCTGTTTTTT.

DNA of the CDR3: TGCGCCAGCACTCCTTCCGCGACTAGCTACAATGAGCAGTTCTTC. Its protein product is CASTPSATSYNEQFF. This chain joins TRBV5-1 and TRBJ2-1; maybe TRBD2 (6 bases). V lost 6 bases, J lost 3 bases, and 16 bases lay in between. Germline CDR1 SGHRS, CDR2 YFSETQ. The CDR3 is made up of 15 amino acids.

The chain recombines TRBV10-2 with TRBJ1-1; TRBD1 matches 9 bases. CDR1 is WSHSY, CDR2 SAAADI, per germline. J gave up 0 bases and V 6 bases, and 8 bases lay outside the gene matches. This CDR3 region has 16 residues. CDR3 protein: CASREDRGSMNTEAFF. CDR3 in DNA: TGCGCCAGCAGGGAGGACAGGGGATCGATGAACACTGAAGCTTTCTTT.

The chain carries TRBV5-1 and TRBJ1-5; possible D gene TRBD1, 6 bases. V was trimmed by 1 base and J by 7 bases, leaving 12 bases between them. CDR3 length: 14 amino acids. Per the germline V gene, CDR1 is SGHRS and CDR2 is YFSETQ. CDR3 residues: CASSLQQGGQPQHF. CDR3 nucleotide sequence: TGCGCCAGCAGCTTGCAACAGGGTGGCCAGCCCCAGCATTTT.

This clone was counted at least ten times. The chain uses TRBV6-5 and TRBJ2-3; TRBD2 aligns across 7 bases. Losses at the gene ends were 6 bases for V and 2 bases for J; bases not matched to a gene: 5. The CDR3 length is 14 residues. Per germline, CDR1 MNHEY and CDR2 SVGAGI. CDR3 in amino acids: CASSTGRDTDTQYF. CDR3 DNA sequence: TGTGCCAGCAGCACGGGGAGGGACACAGATACGCAGTATTTT.

This rearrangement joins TRBV2 to TRBJ2-6; TRBD1 aligns across 7 bases. CDR1 SNHLY and CDR2 FYNNEI come from the germline V gene. Germline trimming cut 9 bases from V and 4 bases from J; bases unmatched to any gene: 12. The CDR3 length is 16 residues. Here the CDR3 reads CARETGEVPGANVLTF. In DNA, the CDR3 is TGTGCCAGAGAAACAGGGGAAGTCCCCGGGGCCAACGTCCTGACTTTC.